These 6 T cell receptor beta chains came from one sample sequenced in a study of T cells after yellow fever vaccination. TCRdb re-analysed the 5' RACE reads in MiXCR, keeping a single row per CDR3 protein. The repertoire holds 200,000 to 250,000 distinct CDR3 sequences, with roughly 3.3% as singletons. Sequencing used CD4+ T cells sorted from PBMCs, obtained 10 days after the yellow fever booster vaccination. The receptors originated from a man aged 18 to 29 who received the YFV17D yellow fever vaccine.

This clonotype was seen ten or more times. V and J are TRBV12-3 or TRBV12-4 and TRBJ1-3; 10 nucleotides match TRBD1. The CDR3 runs 15 residues. With 6 bases clipped from V and 2 bases from J, the junction kept 4 bases outside the gene matches. In DNA form, the CDR3 reads TGTGCCAGCAGGGAAGGGACAGGGGCTGGAAACACCATATATTTT. This encodes CASREGTGAGNTIYF.

In this sample, this clonotype turned up a few times. The chain has TRBV7-2 and TRBJ2-3, with D possibly being TRBD2 (5 bases). Germline lookup yields CDR1 SGHTA and CDR2 FQGNSA. The CDR3 contains 17 residues. Trimming cost V 2 bases and J 0 bases, with 15 bases left between them. The CDR3 sequence: CASSLNWVRASTDTQYF. DNA for the CDR3: TGTGCCAGCAGCTTAAACTGGGTGCGGGCTAGCACAGATACGCAGTATTTT.

This clonotype has ten or more counts. This chain connects TRBV7-2 to TRBJ1-2, with D tentatively TRBD1 (6 bases). Germline CDR1 SGHTA, CDR2 FQGNSA. The CDR3 loop spans 15 amino acids. The V end lost 3 bases, the J end lost 6 bases, and 17 bases lay between the germline ends. This chain's CDR3 is CASSFYRERDNGYTF. The CDR3 nucleotides are TGTGCCAGCAGCTTCTACAGGGAACGAGATAATGGCTACACCTTC.

This clonotype was recorded at least ten times. The chain employs TRBV20-1 and TRBJ2-3; D not resolved. Germline V gives CDR1 DFQATT, CDR2 SNEGSKA (reference sequence). Trimming pared 3 bases from V and 2 bases from J, leaving 3 bases between. CDR3 length: 11 amino acids. CDR3: CSARITDTQYF. In DNA form, the CDR3 reads TGCAGTGCTAGGATCACAGATACGCAGTATTTT.

This clonotype came up many times. The CDR3, as DNA: TGTGCCAGCAGCGGCCGGGAGACCGGCACTGAAGCTTTCTTT. Translating gives CASSGRETGTEAFF. The chain combines TRBV11-2 with TRBJ1-1; D remains ambiguous. Per germline, CDR1 SGHAT and CDR2 FQNNGV. The V end was cut by 5 bases, the J end by 4 bases, with 14 bases between. This CDR3 is 14 amino acids long.

CDR3 amino acids: CASSYSAPTADTQYF. DNA of the CDR3: TGTGCCAGCAGTTACTCAGCCCCCACAGCAGATACGCAGTATTTT. V gene TRBV6-5 combines with J gene TRBJ2-3; D remains ambiguous. This CDR3 region has 15 residues. Germline V gene lookup returns CDR1 MNHEY and CDR2 SVGAGI. V was trimmed by 0 bases and J by 4 bases, leaving 11 bases between them.